These 10 T cell receptor beta chains were sequenced from one sample in a study of blood T cell repertoires in COVID-19. Method: immunoSEQ multiplex PCR; TCRdb's copy keeps in-frame clones and lacks some. The data contain a few hundred thousand clones, over 75% of them singletons. Sequenced input: PBMCs or T cells enriched from blood (not recorded which). The receptors were sampled from a man between 25 and 39 years old who had recovered from COVID-19.

The V call is TRBV3-1 (or the pseudogene TRBV3-2), the J call TRBJ2-5; 10 nucleotides line up with TRBD2. The length of the CDR3 is 15 residues. The germline gives CDR1 LGHDT, CDR2 YNNKEL (reference sequence). V lost 4 bases and J lost 5; bases outside the gene matches: 7. CDR3 sequence: CASSPLAGAAETQYF. The CDR3 DNA sequence: TGTGCCAGCAGCCCCCTAGCGGGGGCGGCGGAGACCCAGTACTTC.

In DNA, the CDR3 is TGCGCCAGCAGCCAAGGAACAGGAGCTTGGTCCTATAATTCACCCCTCCACTTT. Translation: CASSQGTGAWSYNSPLHF. This chain joins TRBV4-1 and TRBJ1-6, with D perhaps TRBD1 (5 bases). The CDR3 is made up of 18 amino acids. Germline V gene sequence: CDR1 MGHRA, CDR2 YSYEKL. The V gene lost 1 base and the J gene lost 1 base, with 14 bases spanning the gap.

V gene TRBV5-4 combines with J gene TRBJ2-3; TRBD1 might be the D (6 bases). This CDR3 comprises 14 residues. Germline loops: CDR1 SGHNT, CDR2 YYREEE (reference sequence). Trimming removed 0 bases from V and 5 bases from J, with 10 bases in between. Here the CDR3 DNA reads TGTGCCAGCAGCTTGGAGGCAGGGGAAGATACGCAGTATTTT. It specifies CASSLEAGEDTQYF.

The V call is TRBV5-1, the J call TRBJ2-5; D unresolved. This CDR3 spans 11 amino acids. V gave up 5 bases and J gave up 2 bases, with 4 bases separating them. Germline V CDR1 and CDR2: SGHRS, YFSETQ. The CDR3: CASSNQETQYF. In DNA, the CDR3 is TGCGCCAGCAGTAATCAAGAGACCCAGTACTTC.

This clone was detected a few times. This sequence joins TRBV2 and TRBJ1-3; D is possibly TRBD1 (5 bases). CDR3 length equals 15 residues. With 2 bases removed from V and 1 base from J, the gap between germline ends came to 9 bases. Germline lookup yields CDR1 SNHLY and CDR2 FYNNEI. CDR3 in amino acids: CASSESSGSGNTIYF. The DNA of the CDR3 is TGTGCCAGCAGTGAAAGTTCAGGGTCTGGAAACACCATATATTTT.

CDR3 sequence: CASTNPGGGNEQFF. DNA for the CDR3: TGTGCCAGCACCAATCCGGGGGGAGGCAATGAGCAGTTCTTC. This chain uses TRBV3-1 (or the pseudogene TRBV3-2) with TRBJ2-1; 7 bases match TRBD2. Germline CDR1 and CDR2: LGHDT and YNNKEL (reference sequence). The CDR3 runs to 14 residues. After removal of 7 bases from V and 6 bases from J, the junction contained 9 bases not matched to a gene.

The V call is TRBV7-5, the J call TRBJ2-5; the D call TRBD2 from the table was never checked on the DNA. TRBV7-5 is shown as a pseudogene. The CDR3 sequence is 16 residues long. For the CDR3, the DNA is TGTGCCAGAAGCTTAGCTCGGGCTAGCGGTGAAGAGACCCAGTACTTC. Protein: CARSLARASGEETQYF.

This chain connects TRBV5-1 to TRBJ2-7; 8 positions agree with TRBD1. Germline CDR1 SGHRS, CDR2 YFSETQ. Unmatched junction bases numbered 11, after V lost 4 bases and J lost 2 bases. There are 16 residues in the CDR3. CDR3 in amino acids: CASSPDPTGVAYEQYF. Here the CDR3 DNA reads TGCGCCAGCAGCCCGGACCCGACAGGGGTGGCCTACGAGCAGTACTTC.

This chain joins TRBV7-8 and TRBJ2-2; 10 nucleotides agree with TRBD1. Germline V gene lookup returns CDR1 SGHVS and CDR2 FQNEAQ. V gave up 3 bases and J gave up 4 bases; unmatched junction bases: 2. The CDR3 length is 15 residues. The CDR3 nucleotides are TGTGCCAGCAGCTTGACAGGGGGCATCACCGGGGAGCTGTTTTTT. Amino acids: CASSLTGGITGELFF.

This chain connects TRBV9 to TRBJ2-2; weak D call: TRBD1 (6 bases). Trimming removed 2 bases from V and 8 bases from J, with 13 bases in between. Per germline, CDR1 SGDLS and CDR2 YYNGEE. CDR3 length: 14 amino acids. The CDR3, as DNA: TGTGCCAGCAGCGTGGCACAGGGTCCAGGGGAGCTGTTTTTT. Its translation: CASSVAQGPGELFF.